This entry lists 30 T cell receptor beta chains sequenced from one sample in a study of a mutant IDH1 vaccine in newly diagnosed glioma. Indicated time point: week 23, last vaccination. Doses of 300 ug of mutant IDH1 20-mer peptide were given with topical imiquimod. TCRdb's table, derived via immunoSEQ multiplex PCR, lists solely in-frame clones and lacks some. The table includes roughly 36,000 clones, approximately 87% detected once. These TCRs' antigens remain unknown. This material consisted of PBMCs, taken from a glioma patient whose treatment included an IDH1 peptide vaccine. These receptors were obtained from a man in his forties or fifties with glioma.

This rearrangement joins TRBV9 to TRBJ2-1; 8 bases align to TRBD2. V gave up 0 bases and J gave up 4 bases; unmatched junction bases: 6. The CDR3 is 16 residues long. Germline values: CDR1 SGDLS, CDR2 YYNGEE. The DNA for the CDR3 is TGTGCCAGCAGCGTAGACAGCGGGAGCGTGTACAATGAGCAGTTCTTC. Translating gives CASSVDSGSVYNEQFF.

The chain links TRBV19 to TRBJ2-5; D unresolved. Germline V gene sequence: CDR1 LNHDA, CDR2 SQIVND (reference sequence). The V and J ends lost 4 bases and 0 bases respectively, with 0 bases between them. CDR3 length: 11 amino acids. The CDR3 region is CASSNQETQYF. The CDR3 bases are TGTGCCAGTAGTAACCAAGAGACCCAGTACTTC.

V usage is TRBV15 and J usage is TRBJ1-4, with a possible D match to TRBD1 (5 bases). The V gene lost 5 bases and the J gene lost 0 bases, with 10 bases spanning the gap. The CDR3 totals 15 residues. CDR1 and CDR2 (germline): LNHNV, YYDKDF (reference sequence). The CDR3 DNA follows: TGTGCCACCAGCGTCAGGGAAGCAACTAATGAAAAACTGTTTTTT. It yields the protein CATSVREATNEKLFF.

The chain couples TRBV7-9 to TRBJ1-1; D gene ambiguous. Germline V lookup: CDR1 SEHNR, CDR2 FQNEAQ (reference sequence). The CDR3 contains 17 residues. The V end was cut by 1 base, the J end by 1 base, with 16 bases between. The CDR3 spells CASSLVFQVRENTEAFF. CDR3 in DNA: TGTGCCAGCAGCTTAGTCTTTCAAGTTCGGGAGAACACTGAAGCTTTCTTT.

The chain carries TRBV19 and TRBJ1-1, with 7 bases aligning to TRBD1. With 9 bases clipped from V and 7 bases from J, the junction kept 14 bases outside the gene matches. Germline assignment: CDR1 LNHDA and CDR2 SQIVND (reference sequence). The CDR3 extends over 14 amino acids. The CDR3 here is CASAYGRGGYEAFF. CDR3 bases: TGTGCCAGCGCTTATGGCCGAGGGGGCTATGAAGCTTTCTTT.

The chain employs TRBV18 and TRBJ1-1, with 8 bases lining up with TRBD1. The junction had 6 bases not matched to a gene; V was cut back by 3 bases and J by 3 bases. The CDR3 spans 15 residues. Per the germline V gene, CDR1 is KGHSH and CDR2 is LQKENI. The CDR3 coding sequence is TGTGCCAGCTCACCGCAGGGGGCGTGGGACACTGAAGCTTTCTTT. Protein sequence: CASSPQGAWDTEAFF.

This chain connects TRBV5-4 to TRBJ1-6; no clear D. V was cut by 3 bases and J by 4 bases, with 17 bases left in between. Germline values: CDR1 SGHNT, CDR2 YYREEE (reference sequence). The CDR3 loop spans 17 amino acids. The CDR3 coding sequence is TGTGCCAGCAGCTCTGGTCCCCCCCCCGGATATAATTCACCCCTCCACTTT. Protein product: CASSSGPPPGYNSPLHF.

This sequence joins TRBV30 and TRBJ1-5; D may be TRBD1 (5 bases). Per germline, CDR1 GTSNPN and CDR2 SVGIG (reference sequence). Trimming removed 2 bases from V and 3 bases from J, with 14 bases in between. The CDR3 loop spans 15 amino acids. For the CDR3, the DNA is TGTGCCTGGAGTTCCGTGGGGGGGAACAATCAGCCCCAGCATTTT. This translates into CAWSSVGGNNQPQHF. Full variable domain (outside the CDR3, taken from reference TRBV30 and TRBJ1-5): SQTIHQWPATLVQPVGSPLSLECTVEGTSNPNLYWYRQAAGRGLQLLFYSVGIGQISSEVPQNLSASRPQDRQFILSSKKLLLSDSGFYLCAWSSVGGNNQPQHFGDGTRLSIL.

V and J are TRBV11-3 and TRBJ2-5; D is undetermined. Germline assignment: CDR1 SGHNT and CDR2 YENEEA. This CDR3 contains 18 residues. V was pared by 6 bases and J by 2 bases, with 25 bases between. CDR3 bases: TGTGCCAGCAGTCGCGGAGAGGAAAGGGCCACACGGCAAGAGACCCAGTACTTC. Amino acid sequence: CASSRGEERATRQETQYF.

This clone has more than one count but fewer than ten. The chain combines TRBV5-6 with TRBJ2-1; D is uncertain. Between the trimmed V and J ends, which lost 0 bases and 4 bases, there was a span of 5 bases. The CDR3 is 13 amino acids. CDR1 and CDR2 (germline): SGHDT, YYEEEE. CDR3 sequence reads: CASSLGKYNEQFF. In nucleotides, the CDR3 is TGTGCCAGCAGCTTGGGAAAATACAATGAGCAGTTCTTC.

This chain links TRBV6-1 with TRBJ2-6; D is possibly TRBD1 (5 bases). This CDR3 has 16 residues. The germline V and J ends were trimmed by 4 bases and 2 bases, with 12 bases remaining between them. The germline V gene encodes CDR1 MNHNS and CDR2 SASEGT. DNA of the CDR3: TGTGCCAGCAGTGCCGCATGGGGCACTGGGGCCAACGTCCTGACTTTC. Its translation is CASSAAWGTGANVLTF.

V and J are TRBV4-1 and TRBJ1-2, with D hard to call. Trimming took off 1 base at V and 5 bases at J, with 11 bases between the two ends. Germline assignment: CDR1 MGHRA and CDR2 YSYEKL. The CDR3 has 14 residues. The DNA for the CDR3 is TGCGCCAGCAGCCAAGTAATAAGTGGGTATGGCTACACCTTC. This codes for CASSQVISGYGYTF.

This chain connects TRBV7-9 to TRBJ1-3, with D perhaps TRBD1 (6 bases). This CDR3 contains 17 residues. CDR1 and CDR2 (germline): SEHNR, FQNEAQ (reference sequence). V lost 6 bases to trimming and J lost 1 base, with 19 bases between them. The CDR3 coding sequence is TGTGCCAGCAGACCCGGGGGCGGCAGGCGGTCTGGAAACACCATATATTTT. Residues: CASRPGGGRRSGNTIYF.

This chain joins TRBV9 and TRBJ2-7, with D possibly matching TRBD2 (6 bases). The CDR3 sequence is 12 residues long. Germline V gene lookup returns CDR1 SGDLS and CDR2 YYNGEE. V was pared by 7 bases and J by 3 bases, with 11 bases between. This CDR3 is CASPRTNYEQYF. The CDR3 bases are TGTGCCAGCCCGAGGACTAACTACGAGCAGTACTTC.

The chain couples TRBV29-1 to TRBJ1-2; the D is unclear. The V and J ends lost 4 bases and 8 bases respectively, with 14 bases between them. Per the germline V gene, CDR1 is SQVTM and CDR2 is ANQGSEA. CDR3 length equals 12 residues. The CDR3 loop is CSVGADPGGYTF. CDR3 coding DNA: TGCAGCGTTGGGGCCGACCCGGGGGGCTACACCTTC.

A few counts support this clone. V gene TRBV7-2 combines with J gene TRBJ1-2; tentatively, D is TRBD1 (6 bases). The V gene's germline CDR1 is SGHTA and CDR2 FQGNSA. Trimming shortened V by 8 bases and J by 1 base, and 14 bases separated the two germline ends. The CDR3 extends over 14 amino acids. The CDR3 DNA follows: TGTGCCAGCCGAACAGGGTTATATAACTATGGCTACACCTTC. The encoded protein is CASRTGLYNYGYTF.

This chain joins TRBV21-1 and TRBJ2-3; the table's D call of TRBD1 was not tested on the DNA. TRBV21-1 is annotated as a pseudogene. The CDR3 has 13 amino acids. This CDR3 reads CASSTTGVDTQYF. The CDR3 nucleotides read TGTGCCAGCAGCACGACAGGAGTGGATACGCAGTATTTT.

This chain joins TRBV11-2 and TRBJ1-2; D gene uncertain. With 3 bases removed from V and 2 bases from J, the gap between germline ends came to 7 bases. Per the germline V gene, CDR1 is SGHAT and CDR2 is FQNNGV. There are 13 residues in the CDR3. This chain's CDR3 is CASSFQVNYGYTF. In DNA, the CDR3 is TGTGCCAGCAGCTTTCAAGTCAACTATGGCTACACCTTC.

The CDR3 region is CASRGTGNTEAFF. In nucleotides, the CDR3 is TGTGCCAGCAGGGGGACCGGAAACACTGAAGCTTTCTTT. This chain connects TRBV6-5 to TRBJ1-1; D might be TRBD1 (5 bases). The CDR3 contains 13 residues. Germline CDR1 and CDR2: MNHEY and SVGAGI. Trimming took 6 bases from V and 2 from J, leaving 10 bases between them.

The chain couples TRBV19 to TRBJ1-1, with D unclear. Germline V gene sequence: CDR1 LNHDA, CDR2 SQIVND (reference sequence). V was shortened by 5 bases and J by 4 bases, with 20 bases between the two germline ends. There are 16 residues in the CDR3. The CDR3 coding sequence is TGTGCCAGTAGTCCGGTGGCGTTTGGAGGTGGCACTGAAGCTTTCTTT. It yields the protein CASSPVAFGGGTEAFF.

The chain is built from TRBV19 and TRBJ2-7, with TRBD2 as a possible D gene (7 bases). CDR1 and CDR2 (germline): LNHDA, SQIVND (reference sequence). The CDR3 runs to 15 residues. Trimming took off 3 bases at V and 5 bases at J, with 17 bases between the two ends. CDR3 DNA sequence: TGTGCCAGTAGTATTTGGGGGGGCGCAGTGGACGAGCAGTACTTC. It is translated as CASSIWGGAVDEQYF. Full variable domain (rest looked up from reference TRBV19 and TRBJ2-7): DGGITQSPKYLFRKEGQNVTLSCEQNLNHDAMYWYRQDPGQGLRLIYYSQIVNDFQKGDIAEGYSVSREKKESFPLTVTSAQKNPTAFYLCASSIWGGAVDEQYFGPGTRLTVT.

The chain couples TRBV5-4 to TRBJ2-1, with 8 nucleotides matching TRBD2. The trim removed 6 bases at V and 0 bases at J, leaving 11 bases unmatched. Germline CDR1 SGHNT, CDR2 YYREEE (reference sequence). The CDR3 has 17 residues. CDR3 DNA: TGTGCCAGCAACCCGGGGGGGGGAGACGGCTCCTACAATGAGCAGTTCTTC. It encodes CASNPGGGDGSYNEQFF. Complete variable domain (other parts from reference TRBV5-4 and TRBJ2-1): ETGVTQSPTHLIKTRGQQVTLRCSSQSGHNTVSWYQQALGQGPQFIFQYYREEENGRGNFPPRFSGLQFPNYSSELNVNALELDDSALYLCASNPGGGDGSYNEQFFGPGTRLTVL.

V gene TRBV19 combines with J gene TRBJ2-3; TRBD2 matches 15 bases. Unmatched junction bases numbered 3, after V lost 5 bases and J lost 0 bases. The CDR3 extends over 17 amino acids. From germline, CDR1 is LNHDA and CDR2 SQIVND (reference sequence). CDR3 in DNA: TGTGCCAGTAGTTGGGGACTAGCGGGGGGTAGCACAGATACGCAGTATTTT. This translates into CASSWGLAGGSTDTQYF.

A single count supports this clone. The genes are TRBV7-2 and TRBJ2-1; no clear D. The length of the CDR3 is 15 residues. V lost 2 bases to trimming and J lost 5 bases, with 13 bases between them. Germline CDR1 is SGHTA and CDR2 is FQGNSA. This CDR3 is CASSLRQNFNNEQFF. The CDR3 nucleotides read TGTGCCAGCAGCTTAAGGCAGAATTTCAACAATGAGCAGTTCTTC. Together with reference TRBV7-2 and TRBJ2-1, the CDR3 gives the full variable domain: GAGVSQSPSNKVTEKGKDVELRCDPISGHTALYWYRQSLGQGLEFLIYFQGNSAPDKSGLPSDRFSAERTGGSVSTLTIQRTQQEDSAVYLCASSLRQNFNNEQFFGPGTRLTVL.

The chain recombines TRBV7-2 with TRBJ1-4, with a weak D call TRBD1 (5 bases). The germline V gene has CDR1 SGHTA and CDR2 FQGNSA. The CDR3 spans 14 residues. V shed 0 bases and J shed 11 bases, with 13 bases lying between them. CDR3 DNA sequence: TGTGCCAGCAGCTTAGCAATACAAGGGGCCAAACTGTTTTTT. It specifies CASSLAIQGAKLFF.

V and J are TRBV6-1 and TRBJ2-3; weak D call: TRBD2 (5 bases). There are 14 residues in the CDR3. Trimming shortened V by 7 bases and J by 2 bases, and 13 bases separated the two germline ends. Germline V lookup: CDR1 MNHNS, CDR2 SASEGT. The CDR3 DNA reads TGTGCCAGCACCCCGGGGTGGGCCACAGATACGCAGTATTTT. Translated: CASTPGWATDTQYF.

This chain links TRBV21-1 with TRBJ2-7; the table gives TRBD1 as D, unverified against the DNA. TRBV21-1 constitutes a pseudogene. This CDR3 contains 16 residues. CDR3 loop: CASSKDGGQGASEQYV. The CDR3 DNA reads as TGTGCCAGCAGCAAAGATGGCGGACAGGGGGCGTCCGAGCAGTACGTC.

J is TRBJ2-2 and V is TRBV5-5; D is undetermined. The germline gives CDR1 SGHKS, CDR2 YYEKEE (reference sequence). Trimming cost V 3 bases and J 4 bases, with 7 bases left between them. The CDR3 is 13 residues long. DNA of the CDR3: TGTGCCAGCAGCTCACTTGGCACCGGGGAGCTGTTTTTT. This codes for CASSSLGTGELFF.

About this clone: At the DNA level, this CDR3 is encoded by other sequences in the same sample as well. This chain joins TRBV6-1 and TRBJ1-2, with D uncertain. The CDR3 totals 14 residues. The germline CDR1 and CDR2 sequences are MNHNS and SASEGT. V gave up 2 bases and J gave up 2 bases, with 9 bases separating them. CDR3: CASSESPGNYGYTF. The CDR3, as DNA: TGTGCCAGCAGTGAATCCCCGGGGAACTATGGCTACACCTTC.

This clone has a handful of counts. The gene calls are TRBV5-6 and TRBJ2-7, with no clear D. The CDR3 consists of 15 residues. Trimming removed 2 bases at V and 6 bases at J, with 18 bases between. Germline V gene data show CDR1 as SGHDT and CDR2 as YYEEEE. Written as DNA, the CDR3 is TGTGCCAGCAGCTTCGGCCTGAGACCCGACGGCGAGCAGTACGTC. Translating gives CASSFGLRPDGEQYV.